These 24 T cell receptor beta chains were all obtained from the same sample, sequenced in a study of T cells in Graves' hyperthyroidism and ophthalmopathy. From RNA transcripts, TCR beta CDR3 regions were amplified. An initial round of RT-PCR targeting the TCR CDR3 relied on the HTBI primer set. TCRdb analysed the multiplex PCR reads with MiXCR anew, one entry per CDR3 protein. Of about 59,000 distinct CDR3 sequences detected, around 50% appear once; the ten largest clones hold 2.5% to 4%. Sequencing was done on a sample of blood. All receptors come from a woman aged 55-75 years with Graves' ophthalmopathy.

The chain uses TRBV10-1 and TRBJ2-5, with unresolved D. This CDR3 is built from 12 residues. CDR1 WNHNN and CDR2 SYGVQD come from the germline V gene (reference sequence). The V end was cut by 2 bases, the J end by 7 bases, with 8 bases between. DNA for the CDR3: TGCGCCAGCAGTGAGAGGGCAGGGACCCAGTACTTC. Encoded protein: CASSERAGTQYF.

This clonotype was observed at least ten times. This rearrangement joins TRBV5-1 to TRBJ2-7; the match to TRBD2 covers 11 bases. With 3 bases clipped from V and 4 bases from J, the junction kept 9 bases outside the gene matches. Germline CDR1 SGHRS, CDR2 YFSETQ. This CDR3 contains 16 residues. The CDR3 sequence is CASSSRSGRAGYEQYF. CDR3 nucleotide sequence: TGCGCCAGCAGCTCGCGTAGCGGGAGGGCCGGGTACGAGCAGTACTTC.

V gene TRBV29-1 combines with J gene TRBJ1-3; 9 bases line up with TRBD1. V shed 5 bases, J shed 8 bases, and the junction held 10 bases outside the gene matches. Germline assignment: CDR1 SQVTM and CDR2 ANQGSEA. The length of the CDR3 is 14 residues. Written as DNA, the CDR3 is TGCAGCGTTCCTACAGGGGGCTATGGCTACACCATATATTTT. Protein sequence: CSVPTGGYGYTIYF. The variable domain in full, with the rest retrieved from reference TRBV29-1 and TRBJ1-3, is SAVISQKPSRDICQRGTSLTIQCQVDSQVTMMFWYRQQPGQSLTLIATANQGSEATYESGFVIDKFPISRPNLTFSTLTVSNMSPEDSSIYLCSVPTGGYGYTIYFGEGSWLTVV.

Written as DNA, the CDR3 is TGTGCCAGCAGCTTAGGGGGTAATTCACCCCTCCACTTT. It codes for CASSLGGNSPLHF. The rearrangement links TRBV7-8 to TRBJ1-6; D ambiguous. This CDR3 is built from 13 residues. Germline V CDR1 and CDR2: SGHVS, FQNEAQ. Trimming pared 1 base from V and 6 bases from J, leaving 4 bases between.

The CDR3, as DNA: TGTGCCGCCCGGGGACAGGGAGGCGTGGAAAAACTGTTTTTT. This codes for CAARGQGGVEKLFF. The chain joins TRBV15 to TRBJ1-4; 9 bases line up with TRBD1. Germline V gives CDR1 LNHNV, CDR2 YYDKDF (reference sequence). CDR3 length: 14 amino acids. V lost 11 bases, J lost 8 bases, and 12 bases stayed unmatched.

This clonotype is labeled medium-sized (0.01 to 0.1%). The genes are TRBV10-3 and TRBJ1-1; D is unresolved. Germline V lookup: CDR1 ENHRY, CDR2 SYGVKD. This CDR3 has 12 amino acids. Trimming stripped 7 bases from V and 5 bases from J, with 11 bases between. Here the CDR3 reads CAITGDTTEAFF. The CDR3 DNA is TGTGCCATCACCGGTGATACGACTGAAGCTTTCTTT.

This clonotype was detected ten times or more. The rearrangement uses TRBV12-3 or TRBV12-4 and TRBJ2-7, with TRBD1 matching 8 bases. The CDR3 runs 15 residues. Losses at the gene ends were 5 bases for V and 5 bases for J; bases not matched to a gene: 11. The CDR3 DNA sequence: TGTGCCAGCAGTCCCATGGACAGGGAAAACGACGAGCAGTACTTC. Translation: CASSPMDRENDEQYF.

In this sample, this clonotype turned up many times. The rearrangement uses TRBV19 and TRBJ2-3, with a weak D call TRBD2 (5 bases). The CDR3 is 16 amino acids. Trimming removed 8 bases from V and 2 bases from J, with 20 bases in between. Germline-derived CDR1 and CDR2 are LNHDA and SQIVND (reference sequence). The CDR3 DNA reads as TGTGCCAGTTCCGGACCAGCGGAGGCCTACACAGATACGCAGTATTTT. Translation: CASSGPAEAYTDTQYF.

V gene TRBV7-9 combines with J gene TRBJ1-5, with D uncertain. V dropped 2 bases and J dropped 14 bases, with 13 bases sitting between them. The CDR3 is 12 amino acids. Germline values: CDR1 SEHNR, CDR2 FQNEAQ (reference sequence). CDR3 in amino acids: CASSLSGSYEHF. As DNA, the CDR3 is TGTGCCAGCAGCTTAAGCGGGAGCTACGAGCATTTT.

This chain connects TRBV7-9 to TRBJ2-7, with 10 bases aligning to TRBD1. The CDR3 totals 15 residues. V was clipped by 4 bases and J by 0 bases; unmatched bases: 3. Germline CDR1 reads SEHNR; CDR2 reads FQNEAQ (reference sequence). This CDR3 reads CASSWGTGASYEQYF. The CDR3 DNA is TGTGCCAGCAGCTGGGGGACAGGGGCCTCCTACGAGCAGTACTTC.

J is TRBJ2-1 and V is TRBV2, with TRBD2 identical over 13 bases. This CDR3 has 15 residues. The junction had 3 bases not matched to a gene; V was cut back by 5 bases and J by 5 bases. Germline values: CDR1 SNHLY, CDR2 FYNNEI. The CDR3 coding sequence is TGTGCCAGCAGTTACGGACTAGCGGGAGACAATGAGCAGTTCTTC. This codes for CASSYGLAGDNEQFF.

This clonotype came up many times. The V and J genes are TRBV4-1 and TRBJ1-4, with D maybe TRBD1 (6 bases). The CDR3 covers 19 residues. V was cut by 0 bases and J by 6 bases, with 23 bases left in between. Germline-derived CDR1 and CDR2 are MGHRA and YSYEKL. The CDR3 loop is CASSQDWTARIPLHEKLFF. CDR3 nucleotide sequence: TGCGCCAGCAGCCAAGATTGGACAGCTCGAATCCCTTTACATGAAAAACTGTTTTTT.

As to this clonotype: One end of the junction does not line up with germline, which may come from a read error. The chain recombines TRBV19 with TRBJ1-1; 12 nucleotides align to TRBD1. The CDR3 runs 14 residues. Germline CDR1 reads LNHDA; CDR2 reads SQIVND (reference sequence). The CDR3 loop reads CASINPGQGATAFF. CDR3 DNA sequence: TGTGCTAGTATAAATCCGGGACAGGGGGCTACGGCTTTCTTT.

The chain carries TRBV20-1 and TRBJ1-4; D remains unclear. The CDR3 is made up of 10 amino acids. V dropped 6 bases and J dropped 6 bases, with 5 bases sitting between them. Per germline, CDR1 DFQATT and CDR2 SNEGSKA (reference sequence). The CDR3 DNA reads TGCAGTGCCAGCGATGAAAAACTGTTTTTT. This translates into CSASDEKLFF.

This clonotype appeared many times. The chain links TRBV5-1 to TRBJ1-6; 12 bases align to TRBD1. Germline lookup yields CDR1 SGHRS and CDR2 YFSETQ. The length of the CDR3 is 16 residues. V dropped 2 bases and J dropped 13; count of bases not matched to a gene: 10. The CDR3 protein is CASSFTPGQGARPLHF. The CDR3 nucleotides read TGCGCCAGCAGCTTTACACCGGGACAGGGGGCGCGTCCCCTCCACTTT.

V usage is TRBV20-1 and J usage is TRBJ2-6; maybe TRBD2 (5 bases). The ends were cut back, 0 bases at V and 4 bases at J, with 13 bases in the middle. Germline CDR1 DFQATT, CDR2 SNEGSKA (reference sequence). The CDR3 loop spans 16 amino acids. The CDR3 DNA reads TGCAGTGCTAGAGATGGATCTGAGCGGGGGGCCAACGTCCTGACTTTC. It translates to CSARDGSERGANVLTF.

This sequence joins TRBV12-3 or TRBV12-4 and TRBJ1-5; D not certain. Trimming took 5 bases from V and 5 from J, leaving 10 bases between them. This CDR3 is built from 13 residues. CDR3 region: CASSTALYQPQHF. Written as DNA, the CDR3 is TGTGCCAGCAGTACCGCCCTTTATCAGCCCCAGCATTTT.

This clonotype was recorded at least ten times. The rearrangement uses TRBV6-1 and TRBJ1-4, with 7 bases lining up with TRBD1. This CDR3 comprises 15 residues. Germline V CDR1 and CDR2: MNHNS, SASEGT. J lost 7 bases, V lost 1 base, and 6 bases had no gene match. CDR3: CASSEGQGEAEKLFF. In nucleotides, the CDR3 is TGTGCCAGCAGTGAAGGTCAGGGGGAAGCTGAAAAACTGTTTTTT.

This clonotype has just a few counts. V gene TRBV19 combines with J gene TRBJ2-3, with TRBD2 matching over 10 bases. V lost 4 bases to trimming and J lost 3 bases; unmatched junction nucleotides: 1. CDR3 length equals 14 residues. CDR1 LNHDA and CDR2 SQIVND come from the germline V gene (reference sequence). The CDR3 region is CASSTSGSTDTQYF. CDR3 bases: TGTGCCAGTAGTACTAGCGGGAGTACAGATACGCAGTATTTT.

This clonotype was detected many times. This chain uses TRBV2 with TRBJ2-5; no firm D call. CDR1 and CDR2 from the germline V gene are SNHLY and FYNNEI. The CDR3 totals 12 residues. V gave up 2 bases and J gave up 2 bases, with 3 bases separating them. CDR3 coding DNA: TGTGCCAGCAGTGAACAACAAGAGACCCAGTACTTC. It translates to CASSEQQETQYF.

This clonotype was found many times. CDR3 nucleotides: TGCGCCAGCAGCTTGGAAGGGGCTAACAATGAGCAGTTCTTC. This translates into CASSLEGANNEQFF. J is TRBJ2-1 and V is TRBV5-1; maybe TRBD1 (5 bases). This CDR3 spans 14 amino acids. The V and J ends lost 0 bases and 5 bases respectively, with 9 bases between them. CDR1 is SGHRS and CDR2 is YFSETQ in the germline V gene.

This clonotype is medium-sized within its sample. J is TRBJ2-7 and V is TRBV20-1, with 7 positions matching TRBD1. Germline V gene lookup returns CDR1 DFQATT and CDR2 SNEGSKA (reference sequence). This CDR3 comprises 13 residues. J was trimmed by 6 bases and V by 6 bases; bases with no gene match: 11. The CDR3 DNA is TGCAGTGCCTCCCTGACAGGGTCGGGCGAGCAGTACTTC. Translating it yields CSASLTGSGEQYF.

The sample holds many counts of this clonotype. The J gene is TRBJ2-7, the V gene TRBV27, with a tentative D call TRBD2 (7 bases). Germline CDR1 and CDR2: MNHEY and SMNVEV (reference sequence). Trimming removed 9 bases from V and 0 bases from J, with 15 bases in between. This CDR3 comprises 14 residues. As DNA, the CDR3 is TGTGCCAGTAGTAGGGGGGGGAGCTCCTACGAGCAGTACTTC. Residues: CASSRGGSSYEQYF.

J is TRBJ1-5 and V is TRBV19; D is possibly TRBD1 (5 bases). CDR3 length equals 14 residues. Trimming removed 3 bases at V and 5 bases at J, with 11 bases between. CDR1 LNHDA and CDR2 SQIVND come from the germline V gene (reference sequence). The CDR3 DNA is TGTGCCAGTAGTATGGGCAGGGCGGATCAGCCCCAGCATTTT. As protein: CASSMGRADQPQHF.